This TCR beta chain derives from a study of T cells after yellow fever vaccination. Findings and limits, study-wide: Abundant clonotypes from the bulk population could get into FACS-sorted repertoires as contaminants.

This clonotype was counted a few times. Antigen: not known. V was trimmed by 2 bases and J by 4 bases, leaving 13 bases between them. Germline assignment: CDR1 SGHRS and CDR2 YFSETQ. This CDR3 spans 14 amino acids. TCRdb passed the 5' RACE reads through MiXCR, listing each CDR3 protein once. The table includes around 300,000 distinct CDR3 sequences, roughly 4.3% detected once. V is TRBV5-1 and J is TRBJ2-7; weak D call: TRBD2 (5 bases). The TCR was taken from a man between 18 and 29 years old who received the YFV17D yellow fever vaccine. Material: PBMCs, obtained 5 days after the yellow fever booster vaccination. The CDR3 DNA reads TGCGCCAGCAGCTTCGGGATGTCTGGGTACGAGCAGTACTTC. It encodes CASSFGMSGYEQYF.